These T cell receptor beta chains were read from a single sample in a study of blood T cell repertoires in COVID-19. The protocol was immunoSEQ multiplex PCR, while the TCRdb copy is restricted to in-frame clones and leaves out a portion. The table lists about 350,000 clones, 87% of them singletons. Sequencing was carried out using peripheral blood. These receptors originate from a man aged 30 to 45 with COVID-19, enrolled during active disease. The CDR3 runs from the conserved cysteine through the conserved F or W. The order of the fields is clone size, V gene, D gene, J gene, CDR3 protein, CDR3 DNA. D genes are given only for firm matches. Clone size is given for some rows only: seen once, a few or many times, or a class if the clone is expanded.

size: .
V: TRBV29-1
D: .
J: TRBJ2-7
CDR3: CSAGAGYEQYF
DNA: TGCAGCGCTGGCGCGGGGTACGAGCAGTACTTC

size: .
V: TRBV19
D: TRBD2
J: TRBJ2-1
CDR3: CASSPGTGTSGAHSYNEQFF
DNA: TGTGCCAGTAGTCCCGGTACCGGGACTAGCGGGGCCCACAGCTACAATGAGCAGTTCTTC

size: .
V: TRBV6-2/TRBV6-3
D: TRBD2
J: TRBJ2-5
CDR3: CASSYSQGLALAVETQYF
DNA: TGTGCCAGCAGTTACTCGCAGGGACTAGCGTTGGCGGTGGAGACCCAGTACTTC

size: .
V: TRBV6-5
D: .
J: TRBJ2-1
CDR3: CASSYSSSRNEQFF
DNA: TGTGCCAGCAGTTACTCCTCTAGTAGAAATGAGCAGTTCTTC

size: .
V: TRBV15
D: .
J: TRBJ2-7
CDR3: CATSSVLSYEQYF
DNA: TGTGCCACCAGCAGTGTTCTGTCCTACGAGCAGTACTTC

size: .
V: TRBV28
D: TRBD1
J: TRBJ2-3
CDR3: CASSGRTGTDTDTQYF
DNA: TGTGCCAGCAGTGGAAGAACCGGGACAGACACAGATACGCAGTATTTT

size: once
V: TRBV9
D: .
J: TRBJ2-3
CDR3: CASSVVGTALPDTQYF
DNA: TGTGCCAGCAGCGTAGTGGGGACTGCCCTCCCAGATACGCAGTATTTT

size: .
V: TRBV6-5
D: .
J: TRBJ2-5
CDR3: CASSSLGEGGETQYF
DNA: TGTGCCAGCAGTTCCCTCGGCGAAGGGGGAGAGACCCAGTACTTC

size: .
V: TRBV18
D: TRBD2
J: TRBJ2-1
CDR3: CASSPGLAGEQFF
DNA: TGTGCCAGCTCCCCCGGACTAGCAGGGGAGCAGTTCTTC

size: .
V: TRBV11-2
D: .
J: TRBJ2-2
CDR3: CASSLVTLGGTGELFF
DNA: TGTGCCAGCAGCTTAGTGACTCTAGGTGGCACCGGGGAGCTGTTTTTT

size: .
V: TRBV7-3
D: .
J: TRBJ1-2
CDR3: CASSLQGNYGYTF
DNA: TGTGCCAGCAGCTTACAGGGGAACTATGGCTACACCTTC

size: .
V: TRBV4-3
D: TRBD1
J: TRBJ2-7
CDR3: CASSRSGTGGYEQYF
DNA: TGCGCCAGCAGCCGTTCCGGGACAGGGGGATACGAGCAGTACTTC

size: few
V: TRBV3-1/TRBV3-2
D: TRBD1
J: TRBJ1-5
CDR3: CASSQGLTGINSNQPQHF
DNA: TGTGCCAGCAGCCAGGGATTGACAGGGATCAATAGCAATCAGCCCCAGCATTTT

size: .
V: TRBV5-1
D: TRBD1
J: TRBJ2-3
CDR3: CASRPQGAPTDTQYF
DNA: TGCGCCAGCAGGCCCCAGGGGGCACCCACAGATACGCAGTATTTT

size: .
V: TRBV9
D: TRBD1
J: TRBJ1-1
CDR3: CASSAGQGDTEAFF
DNA: TGTGCCAGCAGCGCGGGACAGGGGGACACTGAAGCTTTCTTT

size: .
V: TRBV27
D: .
J: TRBJ1-1
CDR3: CASSDHDRMGTEAFF
DNA: TGTGCCAGCAGTGACCACGACAGGATGGGTACTGAAGCTTTCTTT

size: .
V: TRBV19
D: TRBD2
J: TRBJ2-7
CDR3: CASKGREGIYEQYF
DNA: TGTGCCAGTAAAGGTAGGGAGGGGATCTACGAGCAGTACTTC

size: .
V: TRBV5-1
D: .
J: TRBJ2-7
CDR3: CASSLDYRPYEQYF
DNA: TGCGCCAGCAGCTTGGATTACAGGCCCTACGAGCAGTACTTC

size: .
V: TRBV15
D: .
J: TRBJ1-2
CDR3: CATSRDRIGYTF
DNA: TGTGCCACCAGCAGAGACAGAATTGGCTACACCTTC

size: once
V: TRBV18
D: .
J: TRBJ2-6
CDR3: CASSPISSGANVLTF
DNA: TGTGCCAGCTCACCCATTAGCTCTGGGGCCAACGTCCTGACTTTC

size: .
V: TRBV19
D: TRBD1
J: TRBJ1-5
CDR3: CAGMNRGRDQPQHF
DNA: TGTGCCGGTATGAACAGGGGGCGCGATCAGCCCCAGCATTTT

size: .
V: TRBV4-3
D: TRBD2
J: TRBJ2-7
CDR3: CASSQDPSGILYEQYF
DNA: TGCGCCAGCAGCCAAGATCCCAGCGGGATCCTCTACGAGCAGTACTTC

size: once
V: TRBV25-1
D: TRBD1
J: TRBJ2-5
CDR3: CASSETGGYQETQYF
DNA: TGTGCCAGCAGTGAGACAGGGGGGTACCAAGAGACCCAGTACTTC

size: .
V: TRBV14
D: .
J: TRBJ1-1
CDR3: CASSQDWSTEAFF
DNA: TGTGCCAGCAGCCAAGACTGGAGCACTGAAGCTTTCTTT

size: .
V: TRBV5-6
D: TRBD2
J: TRBJ2-7
CDR3: CASSLRLAGPYEQYF
DNA: TGTGCCAGCAGCTTGCGGCTAGCGGGACCGTACGAGCAGTACTTC

size: .
V: TRBV30
D: TRBD2
J: TRBJ2-2
CDR3: CAWSNIAGVNGELFF
DNA: TGTGCCTGGAGTAATATAGCGGGAGTGAACGGGGAGCTGTTTTTT

size: .
V: TRBV6-2/TRBV6-3
D: .
J: TRBJ2-3
CDR3: CASSDPGVEKYF
DNA: TGTGCCAGCAGTGACCCAGGGGTTGAAAAGTATTTT

size: .
V: TRBV5-1
D: TRBD2
J: TRBJ2-3
CDR3: CASSLSAGGTDTQYF
DNA: TGCGCCAGCAGCTTATCAGCGGGGGGGACAGATACGCAGTATTTT

size: .
V: TRBV5-5
D: TRBD1
J: TRBJ2-1
CDR3: CASVTHGTAVYNEQFF
DNA: TGTGCCAGCGTAACTCACGGGACAGCCGTCTACAATGAGCAGTTCTTC

size: .
V: TRBV7-3
D: .
J: TRBJ1-2
CDR3: CASSLVSGVLGGYTF
DNA: TGTGCCAGCAGCTTAGTTTCGGGGGTCTTGGGTGGCTACACCTTC

size: .
V: TRBV5-5
D: TRBD2
J: TRBJ2-7
CDR3: CASSLSEAGPYEQYF
DNA: TGTGCCAGCAGCTTGTCGGAAGCGGGACCCTACGAGCAGTACTTC

size: .
V: TRBV5-1
D: .
J: TRBJ1-2
CDR3: CASSLEGDYGYTF
DNA: TGCGCCAGCAGCTTGGAGGGAGACTATGGCTACACCTTC

size: .
V: TRBV19
D: .
J: TRBJ1-5
CDR3: CASTKDVGALNQPQHF
DNA: TGTGCCAGTACCAAAGACGTAGGGGCTCTCAATCAGCCCCAGCATTTT

size: .
V: TRBV5-4
D: TRBD1
J: TRBJ1-5
CDR3: CASSLQGAGPQHF
DNA: TGTGCCAGCAGCCTACAGGGGGCAGGGCCCCAGCATTTT

size: .
V: TRBV7-2
D: TRBD1
J: TRBJ1-3
CDR3: CASSADREGNTIYF
DNA: TGTGCCAGCAGCGCAGACAGGGAAGGAAACACCATATATTTT

size: .
V: TRBV5-4
D: .
J: TRBJ2-7
CDR3: CASSWGLKDEQYF
DNA: TGTGCCAGCAGCTGGGGACTTAAGGACGAGCAGTACTTC

size: .
V: TRBV19
D: .
J: TRBJ1-1
CDR3: CASSSTGTLNTEAFF
DNA: TGTGCCAGTAGCTCGACAGGAACCTTGAACACTGAAGCTTTCTTT

size: .
V: TRBV27
D: TRBD1
J: TRBJ1-5
CDR3: CASSLTGGNQPQHF
DNA: TGTGCCAGCAGTTTAACAGGGGGCAATCAGCCCCAGCATTTT

size: .
V: TRBV19
D: .
J: TRBJ1-2
CDR3: CASKFFGHPQGFNYGYTF
DNA: TGTGCCAGTAAGTTTTTCGGACACCCACAGGGCTTCAACTATGGCTACACCTTC

size: .
V: TRBV7-9
D: TRBD1
J: TRBJ2-6
CDR3: CASSPRQGQDGANVLTF
DNA: TGTGCCAGCAGCCCCCGACAGGGGCAAGATGGGGCCAACGTCCTGACTTTC

size: .
V: TRBV9
D: TRBD2
J: TRBJ2-7
CDR3: CASSVSGNPSYEQYF
DNA: TGTGCCAGCTCCGTTAGCGGGAATCCCTCCTACGAGCAGTACTTC

size: .
V: TRBV7-9
D: TRBD1
J: TRBJ1-1
CDR3: CASSSLLLMQGARNTEAFF
DNA: TGTGCCAGCAGCTCCCTTTTACTCATGCAGGGGGCACGGAACACTGAAGCTTTCTTT

size: .
V: TRBV4-2
D: TRBD1
J: TRBJ1-2
CDR3: CASSFTGQNYGYTF
DNA: TGTGCCAGCAGCTTTACGGGACAGAACTATGGCTACACCTTC

size: .
V: TRBV28
D: TRBD2
J: TRBJ2-3
CDR3: CASSGPASGRAGGTDTQYF
DNA: TGTGCCAGCAGTGGCCCGGCTAGCGGGAGGGCCGGGGGCACAGATACGCAGTATTTT

size: once
V: TRBV6-5
D: .
J: TRBJ1-6
CDR3: CASIPFLNSPLHF
DNA: TGTGCCAGCATTCCCTTCCTTAATTCACCCCTCCACTTT

size: .
V: TRBV4-3
D: .
J: TRBJ1-4
CDR3: CASSQDLPGEGEKLFF
DNA: TGCGCCAGCAGCCAAGATCTCCCAGGGGAGGGGGAAAAACTGTTTTTT

size: .
V: TRBV19
D: .
J: TRBJ1-2
CDR3: CASSMEGSYGYTF
DNA: TGTGCCAGTAGTATGGAGGGAAGCTATGGCTACACCTTC

size: .
V: TRBV18
D: .
J: TRBJ1-5
CDR3: CASSPPTDTNQPQHF
DNA: TGTGCCAGCTCACCACCGACGGACACTAATCAGCCCCAGCATTTT

size: few
V: TRBV15
D: .
J: TRBJ2-5
CDR3: CATSIIGDQGWETQYF
DNA: TGTGCCACCAGCATAATTGGGGATCAGGGCTGGGAGACCCAGTACTTC

size: .
V: TRBV27
D: .
J: TRBJ1-6
CDR3: CASSLGRVSPLHF
DNA: TGTGCCAGCAGTTTGGGCAGGGTTTCACCCCTCCACTTT

size: .
V: TRBV6-1
D: TRBD1
J: TRBJ1-2
CDR3: CASSEPDREGPITRAYVYGYTF
DNA: TGTGCCAGCAGTGAACCGGACAGGGAGGGCCCCATTACCAGGGCCTATGTCTATGGCTACACCTTC

size: .
V: TRBV19
D: .
J: TRBJ2-7
CDR3: CASSIRGPRPLSYEQYF
DNA: TGTGCCAGTAGTATTCGCGGGCCCCGACCTCTCTCCTACGAGCAGTACTTC